This TCR beta chain was identified during a study of T cells after yellow fever vaccination. Overall study: In the case of low-cell-number fractions, SMART-Seq v4 Ultra Low Input was used for preparation. General study results and limits: After the booster, approximately 96% of CD4 and 75% to 90% of CD8 primary-response clones were re-detected. Contaminating bulk clonotypes could be abundant in FACS-sorted repertoires.

MiXCR was run by TCRdb on the 5' RACE reads, yielding one entry per CDR3 protein. The sample consists of some 350,000 distinct CDR3 sequences, around 6.4% of them appearing once. Of note for this clonotype: The antigen is unknown.

The CDR3 is 13 amino acids. V lost 3 bases and J lost 1; bases outside the gene matches: 1. CDR1 DFQATT and CDR2 SNEGSKA come from the germline V gene (reference sequence). The sequencing used PBMCs, collected 5 days after the yellow fever booster vaccination. The TCR sequence derives from a man aged 30 to 45 who received the YFV17D yellow fever vaccine. This rearrangement joins TRBV20-1 to TRBJ1-1, with 8 bases lining up with TRBD1. The CDR3 protein is CSARDRANTEAFF. The CDR3 region has the DNA TGCAGTGCTAGGGACAGGGCGAACACTGAAGCTTTCTTT.